This T cell receptor beta chain was captured by sequencing in a study of T cells in Graves' hyperthyroidism and ophthalmopathy. Study results and limitations: Most thyroid clonotypes with frequency above 0.001 were detected in blood.

Amplification targeted TCR beta CDR3 regions from RNA transcripts. HTBI primers drove first-round RT-PCR of the TCR CDR3. Each CDR3 protein is one row after TCRdb ran MiXCR on the multiplex PCR reads. The sample lists 250,000 to 350,000 distinct CDR3 sequences, about 20% seen once, with around 64% in the top ten. Germline CDR1 and CDR2: SGHKS and YYEKEE (reference sequence). V shed 1 base and J shed 4 bases, with 11 bases lying between them. CDR3 size: 14 residues. This clonotype has more than one count but fewer than ten. Its antigen is currently unknown. This chain links TRBV5-5 with TRBJ1-2; D may be TRBD1 (5 bases). This TCR derives from a man aged 25 to 40 with Graves' ophthalmopathy. Sequencing input: blood. CDR3 amino acids: CASSLLQGAYGYTF. Written as DNA, the CDR3 is TGTGCCAGCAGCTTGTTGCAGGGCGCCTATGGCTACACCTTC.